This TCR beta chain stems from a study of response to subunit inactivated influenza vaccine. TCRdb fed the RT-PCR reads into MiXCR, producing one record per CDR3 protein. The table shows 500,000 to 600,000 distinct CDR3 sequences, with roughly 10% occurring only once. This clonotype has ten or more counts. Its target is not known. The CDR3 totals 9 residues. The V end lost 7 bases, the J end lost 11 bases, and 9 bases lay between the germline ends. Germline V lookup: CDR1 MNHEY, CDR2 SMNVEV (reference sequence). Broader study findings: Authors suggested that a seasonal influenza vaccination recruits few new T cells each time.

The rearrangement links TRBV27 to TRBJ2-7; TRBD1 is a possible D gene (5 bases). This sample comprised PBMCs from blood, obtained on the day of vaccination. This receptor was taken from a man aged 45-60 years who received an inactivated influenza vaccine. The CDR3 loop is CASKQVEYF. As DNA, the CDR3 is TGTGCCAGCAAACAGGTCGAGTACTTC.